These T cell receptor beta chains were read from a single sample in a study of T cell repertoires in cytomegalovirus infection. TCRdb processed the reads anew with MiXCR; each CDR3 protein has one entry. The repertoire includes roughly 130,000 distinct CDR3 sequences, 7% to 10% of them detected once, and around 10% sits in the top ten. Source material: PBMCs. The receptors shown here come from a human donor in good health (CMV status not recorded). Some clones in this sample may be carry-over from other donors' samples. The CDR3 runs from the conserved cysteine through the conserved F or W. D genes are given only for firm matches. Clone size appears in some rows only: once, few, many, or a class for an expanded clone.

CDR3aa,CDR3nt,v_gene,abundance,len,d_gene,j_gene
CATSRGPLTGELFF,TGTGCCACCAGCAGAGGACCTTTGACCGGGGAGCTGTTTTTT,TRBV15,.,14,.,TRBJ2-2
CASSPSRPGQGDNEQFF,TGTGCCAGCAGCCCTTCGCGGCCGGGACAGGGAGACAATGAGCAGTTCTTC,TRBV12-3/TRBV12-4,.,17,TRBD1,TRBJ2-1
CASSVISGAGNTIYF,TGTGCCAGCAGCGTAATCTCCGGGGCTGGAAACACCATATATTTT,TRBV9,few,15,.,TRBJ1-3
CASSIRQAKNTEAFF,TGTGCCAGTAGTATCAGACAGGCGAAGAACACTGAAGCTTTCTTT,TRBV19,many,15,.,TRBJ1-1
CSVDRLGRGYNEQFF,TGCAGCGTTGATCGTCTGGGAAGGGGGTACAATGAGCAGTTCTTC,TRBV29-1,.,15,.,TRBJ2-1
CSAIGQGHYGYAF,TGCAGTGCTATAGGACAAGGTCACTATGGCTACGCCTTC,TRBV20-1,.,13,.,TRBJ1-2
CASSDFGSGGGRFF,TGTGCCAGCAGTGACTTCGGTAGCGGGGGAGGACGGTTCTTC,TRBV2,.,14,TRBD2,TRBJ2-1
CASSLSGQGSKSPLHF,TGTGCCAGCAGCTTATCAGGACAGGGTTCAAAGTCACCCCTCCACTTT,TRBV7-4,medium-sized,16,TRBD1,TRBJ1-6
CASSLARQANYGYTF,TGTGCCAGCAGCTTAGCGAGGCAGGCTAACTATGGCTACACCTTC,TRBV7-2,many,15,.,TRBJ1-2
CASSTLGTSGGYNEQFF,TGTGCCAGCAGCACACTCGGGACTAGCGGGGGGTACAATGAGCAGTTCTTC,TRBV7-2,many,17,TRBD2,TRBJ2-1
CSATGQEEGYTF,TGCAGTGCTACCGGACAGGAGGAGGGCTACACCTTC,TRBV20-1,many,12,TRBD1,TRBJ1-2
CATADGNQPQHF,TGTGCCACCGCGGACGGAAATCAGCCCCAGCATTTT,TRBV24-1,many,12,.,TRBJ1-5
CASSLASLTGWGSEAFF,TGTGCCAGCAGCTTAGCTTCCCTGACAGGCTGGGGGTCTGAAGCTTTCTTT,TRBV7-8,many,17,.,TRBJ1-1
CASSPGLAGADTQYF,TGTGCCAGCAGCCCCGGACTAGCGGGAGCGGATACGCAGTATTTT,TRBV13,.,15,TRBD2,TRBJ2-3
CASSLVRTGGFGELFF,TGTGCCAGCAGCTTAGTGCGAACAGGGGGCTTCGGGGAGCTGTTTTTT,TRBV7-9,many,16,TRBD1,TRBJ2-2
CSVERVGTQYF,TGCAGCGTTGAAAGGGTCGGGACCCAGTACTTC,TRBV29-1,many,11,.,TRBJ2-5
CATSRTDRPPNQPQHF,TGTGCCACCAGCAGAACCGACAGGCCTCCCAATCAGCCCCAGCATTTT,TRBV15,.,16,.,TRBJ1-5
CASSLTHSNQPQHF,TGTGCCAGCAGTTTAACACATAGCAATCAGCCCCAGCATTTT,TRBV12-3/TRBV12-4,few,14,.,TRBJ1-5
CASSLAGQGANTEAFF,TGTGCCAGCAGCTTAGCCGGACAGGGCGCGAACACTGAAGCTTTCTTT,TRBV7-9,many,16,TRBD1,TRBJ1-1
CASSELAVSSYNEQFF,TGTGCCAGCAGTGAATTAGCGGTGAGCTCCTACAATGAGCAGTTCTTC,TRBV6-1,many,16,.,TRBJ2-1
CASSPTGPETQYF,TGTGCCAGCAGCCCAACAGGACCAGAGACCCAGTACTTC,TRBV7-2,many,13,.,TRBJ2-5
CSARVQGRNQPQHF,TGCAGTGCTAGAGTACAGGGTCGCAATCAGCCCCAGCATTTT,TRBV20-1,many,14,.,TRBJ1-5
CASSKGTSWDNEQFF,TGTGCCAGTAGTAAGGGGACTTCCTGGGACAATGAGCAGTTCTTC,TRBV19,many,15,.,TRBJ2-1
CASSRVGTGVETQYF,TGTGCCAGCAGCCGAGTGGGGACAGGGGTTGAGACCCAGTACTTC,TRBV27,many,15,TRBD1,TRBJ2-5
CASSLLTGLSGNTIYF,TGTGCCAGCAGCCTATTGACAGGTCTCTCTGGAAACACCATATATTTT,TRBV7-2,many,16,.,TRBJ1-3
CASSERQGNPGELFF,TGTGCCAGCAGTGAACGGCAGGGTAACCCCGGGGAGCTGTTTTTT,TRBV6-1,many,15,.,TRBJ2-2
CSATGQLGTEAFF,TGCAGTGCTACCGGACAGCTAGGGACTGAAGCTTTCTTT,TRBV20-1,many,13,.,TRBJ1-1
CASRTDQGNTIYF,TGTGCCAGCAGAACCGATCAGGGAAACACCATATATTTT,TRBV12-3/TRBV12-4,many,13,.,TRBJ1-3
CASSPLSGTFSYNEQFF,TGTGCCAGCAGCCCCCTTTCCGGGACATTCTCCTACAATGAGCAGTTCTTC,TRBV11-2,many,17,.,TRBJ2-1
CASSQDQQGGNEKLFF,TGTGCCAGCAGCCAAGATCAACAGGGGGGGAATGAAAAACTGTTTTTT,TRBV14,many,16,TRBD1,TRBJ1-4
CASNQGQLSNQPQHF,TGTGCCAGCAACCAAGGACAGCTAAGCAATCAGCCCCAGCATTTT,TRBV2,.,15,.,TRBJ1-5
CASSSGRGGFNEQFF,TGTGCCAGCAGCTCAGGGCGGGGGGGCTTCAATGAGCAGTTCTTC,TRBV7-2,many,15,TRBD2,TRBJ2-1
CASSSAPSEQFF,TGTGCCAGCAGTTCCGCACCCTCGGAGCAGTTCTTC,TRBV28,many,12,.,TRBJ2-1
CASSFRSLAKNIQYF,TGTGCCAGCAGCTTCCGCTCCCTAGCCAAAAACATTCAGTACTTC,TRBV7-9,many,15,.,TRBJ2-4
CASSERGGPDTQYF,TGTGCCAGTAGTGAGCGGGGGGGCCCAGATACGCAGTATTTT,TRBV19,few,14,TRBD2,TRBJ2-3
CATSSFGAGSSYNEQFF,TGTGCCACCAGCAGCTTCGGAGCGGGGAGCTCCTACAATGAGCAGTTCTTC,TRBV15,.,17,TRBD2,TRBJ2-1
CASSLVSGASGYTF,TGCGCCAGCAGCTTGGTGTCAGGGGCGAGTGGCTACACCTTC,TRBV5-1,many,14,.,TRBJ1-2
CASSPASNQPQHF,TGTGCCAGCAGTCCCGCCAGCAATCAGCCCCAGCATTTT,TRBV28,many,13,.,TRBJ1-5
CASSEGPGNTEAFF,TGTGCCAGCAGTGAAGGTCCCGGGAACACTGAAGCTTTCTTT,TRBV2,many,14,.,TRBJ1-1
CASSPLRPTGNSPLHF,TGTGCCAGCAGTCCTCTACGGCCAACGGGTAATTCACCCCTCCACTTT,TRBV27,.,16,.,TRBJ1-6
CSARDPSSGDTQYF,TGCAGTGCTAGAGACCCCTCCTCGGGGGATACGCAGTATTTT,TRBV20-1,few,14,.,TRBJ2-3
CAVRNYNEQFF,TGTGCCGTCCGGAACTACAATGAGCAGTTCTTC,TRBV6-1,many,11,.,TRBJ2-1
CASSLELVRIGEQFF,TGTGCCAGCAGTTTAGAACTAGTCCGTATTGGTGAGCAGTTCTTC,TRBV12-3/TRBV12-4,.,15,.,TRBJ2-1